The clone carrying this TCR beta chain was seen just once. Profiling relied on immunoSEQ multiplex PCR, and the TCRdb table lists in-frame clones only, not all of them. The sample has millions of clones, roughly 96% seen once. The source of the sample is a study of shared clonotypes between healthy human individuals. Deletions cut 2 bases from V and 10 bases from J, with 15 bases between. The CDR3 loop spans 14 amino acids. Germline V gene lookup returns CDR1 MNHEY and CDR2 SVGAGI. The TCR originated in a man aged 18 to 30 in good health. The gene calls are TRBV6-5 and TRBJ2-1; unclear D gene. Sequenced material: naive CD4+ T cells sorted from blood. Subset reported: CD45RA+ positively selected. The CDR3 is CASSYGNTPIEQFF. CDR3 nucleotides: TGTGCCAGCAGTTACGGAAATACCCCAATAGAGCAGTTCTTC.